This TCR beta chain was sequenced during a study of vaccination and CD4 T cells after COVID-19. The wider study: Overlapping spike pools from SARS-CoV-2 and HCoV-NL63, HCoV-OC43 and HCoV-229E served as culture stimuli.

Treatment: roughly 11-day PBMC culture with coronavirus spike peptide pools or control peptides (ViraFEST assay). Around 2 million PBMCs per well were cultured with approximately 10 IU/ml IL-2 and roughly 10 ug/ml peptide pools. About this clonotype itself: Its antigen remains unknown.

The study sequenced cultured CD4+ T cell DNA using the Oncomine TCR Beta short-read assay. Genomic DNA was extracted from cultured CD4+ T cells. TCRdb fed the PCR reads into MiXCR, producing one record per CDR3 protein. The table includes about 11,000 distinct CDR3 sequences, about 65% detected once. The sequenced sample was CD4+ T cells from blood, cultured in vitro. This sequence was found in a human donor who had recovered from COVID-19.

CDR3: CSARDDRVREQYF. CDR3 nucleotide sequence: TGCAGTGCTAGAGACGACAGGGTTCGGGAGCAGTACTTC. The gene calls are TRBV20-1 and TRBJ2-7; 7 bases are a match to TRBD1. The V segment lost 0 bases and the J segment 7 bases; nucleotides outside the gene matches: 6. The length of the CDR3 is 13 residues. CDR1 DFQATT and CDR2 SNEGSKA come from the germline V gene (reference sequence).